The sequence of this T cell receptor beta chain was determined in a study of T cells in Graves' hyperthyroidism and ophthalmopathy. Study-wide findings and caveats: Most clonotypes that expanded in the thyroid above 0.001 also showed up in blood.

The TCR beta CDR3 regions underwent amplification using RNA transcripts as the source. When the TCR CDR3 underwent first-round RT-PCR, the HTBI primer set was used. TCRdb re-derived calls from the multiplex PCR reads in MiXCR, one entry per CDR3 protein. This sample has more than 550,000 distinct CDR3 sequences, with 15% to 20% found just once. Patients between 18 and 65 years old had hyperthyroidism, newly diagnosed and lasting under 2 months. Diagnosis relied on clinical symptoms, serum thyroxine and TRAb, thyroid ultrasound and orbital computed tomography. In germline, CDR1 is SGHNT, CDR2 YYREEE (reference sequence). This CDR3 region has 15 residues. Germline trimming cut 4 bases from V and 0 bases from J; bases unmatched to any gene: 4. This clonotype was counted only a few times. Its antigen is not identified.

The sequenced sample consisted of blood. The rearrangement uses TRBV5-4 and TRBJ2-3, with 8 bases fitting TRBD2. The receptor's source is a woman aged 50 to 60 with Graves' hyperthyroidism that later progressed to Graves' ophthalmopathy. CDR3: CASSQGLASTDTQYF. The CDR3 region has the DNA TGTGCCAGCAGCCAAGGACTAGCTAGCACAGATACGCAGTATTTT.